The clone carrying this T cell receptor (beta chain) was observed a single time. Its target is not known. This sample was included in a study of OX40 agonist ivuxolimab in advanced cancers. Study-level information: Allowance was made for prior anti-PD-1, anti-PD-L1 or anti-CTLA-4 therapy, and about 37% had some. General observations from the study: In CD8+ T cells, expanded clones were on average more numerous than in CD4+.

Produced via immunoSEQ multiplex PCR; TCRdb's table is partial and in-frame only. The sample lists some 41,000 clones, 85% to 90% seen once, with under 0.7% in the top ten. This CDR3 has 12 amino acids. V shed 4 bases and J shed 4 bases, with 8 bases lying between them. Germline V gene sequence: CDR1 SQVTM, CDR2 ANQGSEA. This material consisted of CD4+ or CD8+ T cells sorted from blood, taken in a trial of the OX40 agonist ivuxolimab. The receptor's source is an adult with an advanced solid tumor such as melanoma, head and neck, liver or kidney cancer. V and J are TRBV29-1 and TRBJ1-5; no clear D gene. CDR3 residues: CSVAGRNQPQHF. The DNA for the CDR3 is TGCAGCGTTGCTGGCCGAAATCAGCCCCAGCATTTT.